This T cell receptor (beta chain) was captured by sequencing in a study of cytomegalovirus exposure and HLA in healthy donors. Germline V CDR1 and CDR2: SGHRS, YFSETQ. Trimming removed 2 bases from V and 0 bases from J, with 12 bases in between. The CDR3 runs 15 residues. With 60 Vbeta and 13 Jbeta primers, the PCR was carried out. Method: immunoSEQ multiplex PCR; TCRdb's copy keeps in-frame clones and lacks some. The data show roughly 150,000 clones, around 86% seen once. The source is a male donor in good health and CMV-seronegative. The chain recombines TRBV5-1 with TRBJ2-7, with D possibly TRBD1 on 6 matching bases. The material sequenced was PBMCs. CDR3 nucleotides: TGCGCCAGCAGCTTCGGGACATCTACCTCCTACGAGCAGTACTTC. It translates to CASSFGTSTSYEQYF.